This TCR beta chain was sequenced for a study of neoadjuvant nivolumab and ipilimumab in lung cancer. Regarding the study as a whole: Compared with tumor-adjacent uninvolved lung, resected tumors showed greater richness and clonality. Blood richness before therapy tracked richness in tumors resected after neoadjuvant therapy. A small number of samples were TCR sequenced.

Details on this clone: The target antigen is unknown.

The CDR3 runs 13 residues. J lost 0 bases, V lost 8 bases, and 2 bases had no gene match. From germline, CDR1 is MDHEN and CDR2 SYDVKM. This table comes from immunoSEQ multiplex PCR, and its TCRdb copy is limited to in-frame clones, with some not included. The data contain about 26,000 clones, less than 90% of them seen just once; the ten biggest clones take up 5.5% to 6.5%. The V call is TRBV28, the J call TRBJ1-1, with 8 bases that match TRBD1. The TCR was taken from an adult with non-small cell lung cancer. The source was peripheral blood, collected before neoadjuvant nivolumab, alone or with ipilimumab. CDR3 DNA: TGTGCCAGCGCAGGGGGCGTGAACACTGAAGCTTTCTTT. Encoded protein: CASAGGVNTEAFF.